These 10 T cell receptor beta chains came from one sample sequenced in a study of beta chain features in type 1 diabetes. Study findings and constraints: Shortening that was moderate but significant affected the TCRB CDR3s of Type 1 diabetes patients in all four CD4+ subsets.

The antigens these receptors bind are not known. Since all of the isolated RNA was reverse transcribed, expressed TCRB transcripts were what got sequenced. The data were produced by immunoSEQ multiplex PCR, yet TCRdb's version contains in-frame clones alone and is incomplete. The sample yields some 150,000 clones, 10% to 15% seen once. Sequenced sample: central memory CD4+ T cells from blood. The receptors originated from a man aged 18-30 years with type 1 diabetes.

This clone has just a few counts. The chain carries TRBV21-1 and TRBJ2-7; no DNA check was done on the table's D call, TRBD1. TRBV21-1 is marked as a pseudogene. The CDR3 loop spans 12 amino acids. DNA for the CDR3: TGTGCCAGCAGCAAGGACAACTACGAGCAGTACTTC. It codes for CASSKDNYEQYF.

The chain employs TRBV5-1 and TRBJ2-4; the match to TRBD2 covers 9 bases. V lost 6 bases, J lost 8 bases, and 12 bases stayed unmatched. Germline-derived CDR1 and CDR2 are SGHRS and YFSETQ. The CDR3 extends over 15 amino acids. Here the CDR3 DNA reads TGCGCCAGCACCGCTGGCGGGGGGGCTTGGGACATTCAGTACTTC. It specifies CASTAGGGAWDIQYF.

This clone appeared many times. This chain joins TRBV7-9 and TRBJ2-5; a weak D match, TRBD2 (6 bases). Trimming pared 2 bases from V and 4 bases from J, leaving 20 bases between. CDR3 length: 17 amino acids. Germline V gene lookup returns CDR1 SEHNR and CDR2 FQNEAQ (reference sequence). CDR3 residues: CASSLPPGRDAGETQYF. CDR3 sequence (DNA): TGTGCCAGCAGCTTACCCCCCGGGCGGGACGCGGGAGAGACCCAGTACTTC.

The rearrangement uses TRBV20-1 and TRBJ1-2; D is unresolved. The germline V gene encodes CDR1 DFQATT and CDR2 SNEGSKA (reference sequence). The V end lost 5 bases, the J end lost 4 bases, and 8 bases lay between the germline ends. This CDR3 spans 11 amino acids. The CDR3, as DNA: TGCAGTGCTGACCAACCCTATGGCTACACCTTC. Translation gives CSADQPYGYTF.

This clone was seen only a few times. The chain couples TRBV19 to TRBJ1-3, with D possibly TRBD1 on 5 matching bases. The CDR3 runs to 15 residues. The germline gives CDR1 LNHDA, CDR2 SQIVND (reference sequence). Trimming removed 3 bases from V and 0 bases from J, with 9 bases in between. The CDR3, as DNA: TGTGCCAGTAGTATGGGGCTGAACTCTGGAAACACCATATATTTT. Translation: CASSMGLNSGNTIYF.

J is TRBJ2-5 and V is TRBV5-8, with D maybe TRBD1 (5 bases). The CDR3 has 14 amino acids. Trimming took 0 bases from V and 7 from J, leaving 13 bases between them. Germline values: CDR1 SGHTS, CDR2 YDEGEE. DNA for the CDR3: TGTGCCAGCAGCTTGGACCCCCCTAGGGGGACCCAGTACTTC. Translating it yields CASSLDPPRGTQYF.

The chain recombines TRBV4-1 with TRBJ2-7; unclear D gene. The CDR3 has 14 residues. V lost 0 bases to trimming and J lost 4 bases, with 10 bases between them. Germline V gene sequence: CDR1 MGHRA, CDR2 YSYEKL. For the CDR3, the DNA is TGCGCCAGCAGCCAAGATGAATGGCCATACGAGCAGTACTTC. Translating gives CASSQDEWPYEQYF.

This sequence joins TRBV25-1 and TRBJ1-1; D gene unclear. With 8 bases removed from V and 0 bases from J, the gap between germline ends came to 10 bases. Germline CDR1 is MGHDK and CDR2 is SYGVNS. This CDR3 contains 13 residues. The CDR3 bases are TGTGCCAGCCTCTCCTCCATGAACACTGAAGCTTTCTTT. Translating gives CASLSSMNTEAFF.

This clone was seen a few times. The chain is built from TRBV15 and TRBJ2-7; D is perhaps TRBD1 (5 bases). The V end lost 1 base, the J end lost 2 bases, and 15 bases lay between the germline ends. The CDR3 has 16 amino acids. CDR1 and CDR2 (germline): LNHNV, YYDKDF (reference sequence). The chain's CDR3 is CATSRVAGPDTYEQYF. The DNA for the CDR3 is TGTGCCACCAGCAGAGTCGCCGGGCCGGACACCTACGAGCAGTACTTC. Using reference TRBV15 and TRBJ2-7 for the parts outside the CDR3, the full variable domain is DAMVIQNPRYQVTQFGKPVTLSCSQTLNHNVMYWYQQKSSQAPKLLFHYYDKDFNNEADTPDNFQSRRPNTSFCFLDIRSPGLGDTAMYLCATSRVAGPDTYEQYFGPGTRLTVT.

This clone has more than one count but fewer than ten. The chain is built from TRBV13 and TRBJ2-6; 10 nucleotides line up with TRBD1. Trimming removed 4 bases from V and 0 bases from J; junction bases left unmatched: 6. The CDR3 has 18 residues. The germline V gene encodes CDR1 PRHDT and CDR2 FYEKMQ (reference sequence). CDR3 protein: CASSYRTGGSSGANVLTF. CDR3 nucleotides: TGTGCCAGCAGCTACCGGACAGGGGGAAGCTCTGGGGCCAACGTCCTGACTTTC.